These T cell receptor beta chains were read from a single sample in a study of shared clonotypes between healthy human individuals. TCRdb keeps only in-frame clones here, not all; method: immunoSEQ multiplex PCR. The profile shows roughly 2.1 million clones, more than 85% of them singletons. The sequenced sample consisted of naive CD8+ T cells from PBMCs. The receptors stem from a man between 18 and 35 years old in good health. Some clones in this sample may be carry-over from other donors' samples. CDR3s include the opening cysteine and the closing phenylalanine or tryptophan. The order of the fields is V gene, CDR3 length, J gene, D gene, CDR3 DNA, CDR3 protein. A D gene is named only where the DNA matches it firmly.

v_call: TRBV29-1; cdr3_length: 13; j_call: TRBJ2-4; d_call: TRBD2; cdr3_nt: TGCAGCGTTGGCGGGGGTTCCAAAAACATTCAGTACTTC; cdr3_aa: CSVGGGSKNIQYF
v_call: TRBV28; cdr3_length: 14; j_call: TRBJ2-7; d_call: -; cdr3_nt: TGTGCCAGCAGTGCCACAGGTAACACCTACGAGCAGTACTTC; cdr3_aa: CASSATGNTYEQYF
v_call: TRBV9; cdr3_length: 16; j_call: TRBJ2-3; d_call: -; cdr3_nt: TGTGCCAGCAGCTCCACCGGGGTCCGAAGGACAGATACGCAGTATTTT; cdr3_aa: CASSSTGVRRTDTQYF
v_call: TRBV11-2; cdr3_length: 14; j_call: TRBJ1-2; d_call: -; cdr3_nt: TGTGCCAGCAGCTTTGAGACTGGTAGCTATGGCTACACCTTC; cdr3_aa: CASSFETGSYGYTF
v_call: TRBV7-2; cdr3_length: 17; j_call: TRBJ2-3; d_call: -; cdr3_nt: TGTGCCAGCAGCCAACCCCCAGAGACAGTGATAGTAGATACGCAGTATTTT; cdr3_aa: CASSQPPETVIVDTQYF
v_call: TRBV5-6; cdr3_length: 13; j_call: TRBJ2-1; d_call: -; cdr3_nt: TGTGCCAGCAGCCCGGGACTGTACAATGAGCAGTTCTTC; cdr3_aa: CASSPGLYNEQFF
v_call: TRBV5-1; cdr3_length: 14; j_call: TRBJ1-2; d_call: -; cdr3_nt: TGCGCCAGCAGCTTGGACGTGGGTGGTGATGGCTACACCTTC; cdr3_aa: CASSLDVGGDGYTF
v_call: TRBV2; cdr3_length: 16; j_call: TRBJ1-5; d_call: TRBD1; cdr3_nt: TGTGCCAGCAGTGAAGCGCGAACAGGGGGCAGTGAGCCCCAGCATTTT; cdr3_aa: CASSEARTGGSEPQHF
v_call: TRBV7-9; cdr3_length: 12; j_call: TRBJ2-7; d_call: -; cdr3_nt: TGTGCCAGCAGCCCTACCTCCTACGAGCAGTACTTC; cdr3_aa: CASSPTSYEQYF
v_call: TRBV27; cdr3_length: 16; j_call: TRBJ2-2; d_call: -; cdr3_nt: TGTGCCAGCAGTTTATTGGGCGGGATTAGGACCGGGGAGCTGTTTTTT; cdr3_aa: CASSLLGGIRTGELFF